Listed below are T cell receptor beta chains from one sample, sequenced in a study of graft-versus-host responses after intestinal transplantation. TCRdb's copy holds only in-frame clones and misses some; the assay was immunoSEQ multiplex PCR. This sample has about 12,000 clones, with about 93% found just once. The sample in question was PBMCs, obtained 109 days after intestinal transplant. The receptor set was obtained from a human patient who received an intestinal transplant, so some T cells may come from the graft donor. Both conserved end residues are part of each CDR3. D genes are given only for firm matches. Rows give clone size only sometimes, using once, few, many, or a class for an expanded clone.

D: TRBD2
J: TRBJ2-3
V: TRBV27
size: .
DNA: TGTGCCAGCAGACCCTCCGGGGGGGATACGCAGTATTTT
CDR3: CASRPSGGDTQYF

D: TRBD1
J: TRBJ1-5
V: TRBV28
size: once
DNA: TGTGCCAGCAATTGGAAACATGGACAGGGGGCTAATCAGCCCCAGCATTTT
CDR3: CASNWKHGQGANQPQHF

D: TRBD1
J: TRBJ1-1
V: TRBV5-4
size: .
DNA: TGTGCCAGCAGCTTGCCCCGGACAGGGCTGAACACTGAAGCTTTCTTT
CDR3: CASSLPRTGLNTEAFF

D: TRBD2
J: TRBJ2-1
V: TRBV9
size: .
DNA: TGTGCCAGCAGCGTAGGAGGAGGATACTTACTAGCGGGAGGGTCTAGGAATGAGCAGTTCTTC
CDR3: CASSVGGGYLLAGGSRNEQFF

D: .
J: TRBJ2-1
V: TRBV7-9
size: .
DNA: TGTGCCAGCATCCCCTGGGGCTACAATGAGCAGTTCTTC
CDR3: CASIPWGYNEQFF

D: .
J: TRBJ2-1
V: TRBV5-5
size: .
DNA: TGTGCCAGCAGCCTATCGGATCTCGGTAACAATGAGCAGTTCTTC
CDR3: CASSLSDLGNNEQFF

D: TRBD1
J: TRBJ1-1
V: TRBV5-1
size: once
DNA: TGCGCCAGCAGCTTCGGGACAGGGGACACTGAAGCTTTCTTT
CDR3: CASSFGTGDTEAFF

D: .
J: TRBJ2-3
V: TRBV7-6
size: .
DNA: TGTGCCAGCAGCGGGGAGGCCCTACCCCTCTTCACAGATACGCAGTATTTT
CDR3: CASSGEALPLFTDTQYF

D: .
J: TRBJ1-2
V: TRBV27
size: once
DNA: TGTGCCAGCAGCTCGGACGGCGCTAACTATGGCTACACCTTC
CDR3: CASSSDGANYGYTF

D: TRBD1
J: TRBJ2-1
V: TRBV7-3
size: once
DNA: TGTGCCAGCAGCGTATCCGGGACAGGGGGCGGTGAGCAGTTCTTC
CDR3: CASSVSGTGGGEQFF

D: .
J: TRBJ2-3
V: TRBV5-1
size: .
DNA: TGCGCCAGCAGCTTGGGTGATACGCAGTATTTT
CDR3: CASSLGDTQYF

D: .
J: TRBJ2-2
V: TRBV16
size: .
DNA: TGTGCCAGCAGCCCCCCGGGGGCTGACACCGGGGAGCTGTTTTTT
CDR3: CASSPPGADTGELFF

D: .
J: TRBJ2-7
V: TRBV19
size: .
DNA: TGTGCCAGTAGTATAAGGCAGGGAGCCTACGAGCAGTACTTC
CDR3: CASSIRQGAYEQYF

D: TRBD2
J: TRBJ2-1
V: TRBV5-1
size: .
DNA: TGCGCCAGCAGCTTGTTGTCTAGCGGGAGCTCCTACAATGAGCAGTTCTTC
CDR3: CASSLLSSGSSYNEQFF

D: TRBD2
J: TRBJ2-1
V: TRBV5-1
size: .
DNA: TGCGCCAGCAGCTTGCAAGTTCTAGTGACTAGCGGGAGCAATGAACAGTTCTTC
CDR3: CASSLQVLVTSGSNEQFF

D: TRBD2
J: TRBJ2-7
V: TRBV5-6
size: .
DNA: TGTGCCAGCAGCTTGAGAACTAGCGGGTTCTACGAGCAGTACTTC
CDR3: CASSLRTSGFYEQYF

D: .
J: TRBJ2-2
V: TRBV5-1
size: .
DNA: TGCGCCAGCGCGTGGTCCCAGACCACCGGGGAGCTGTTTTTT
CDR3: CASAWSQTTGELFF

D: TRBD2
J: TRBJ2-7
V: TRBV27
size: .
DNA: TGTGCCACCACCCGGATGGGGGTAGCGGGTACCTACGAGCAGTACTTC
CDR3: CATTRMGVAGTYEQYF

D: .
J: TRBJ1-1
V: TRBV4-1
size: .
DNA: TGCGCCAGCAGCCAAGCTCCTTCGGGACGGAGGAACACTGAAGCTTTCTTT
CDR3: CASSQAPSGRRNTEAFF

D: .
J: TRBJ2-5
V: TRBV6-5
size: .
DNA: TGTGCCAGCGCTATCCCAGCGGATGGGAAAGAGACCCAGTACTTC
CDR3: CASAIPADGKETQYF

D: .
J: TRBJ2-7
V: TRBV30
size: .
DNA: TGTGCCTGGAGGGGGGGTGGGTACGAGCAGTACTTC
CDR3: CAWRGGGYEQYF

D: .
J: TRBJ1-2
V: TRBV14
size: .
DNA: TGTGCCAGCAGCCTTTCAGGACAGTACTATGGCTACACCTTC
CDR3: CASSLSGQYYGYTF